Reported below is one T cell receptor (beta chain). The method was immunoSEQ multiplex PCR; TCRdb's version includes in-frame clones alone and lacks a portion of them. The sample consists of about 59,000 clones, roughly four fifths of them appearing once. The sample is drawn from a study of blood T cell repertoires in COVID-19. On the study more broadly: Spain, Italy and the United States supplied samples that represented acute and convalescent COVID-19.

Sequencing was carried out using peripheral blood. The sequence was obtained from a woman aged 80 or older with acute or convalescent COVID-19.

The chain's CDR3 is CAWKGQSYEQYF. CDR3 DNA: TGTGCCTGGAAGGGACAGTCCTACGAGCAGTACTTC. The chain has TRBV30 and TRBJ2-7; 7 bases map to TRBD1. V was pared by 4 bases and J by 1 base, with 1 base of the junction left unmatched. Germline values: CDR1 GTSNPN, CDR2 SVGIG (reference sequence). CDR3 size: 12 residues.